These T cell receptor beta chains were read from a single sample in a study of blood T cell repertoires in COVID-19. TCRdb's table, derived via immunoSEQ multiplex PCR, lists solely in-frame clones and lacks some. The sample yields about 150,000 clones, roughly four fifths seen once. Sequenced: peripheral blood. All receptors derive from a human donor with acute or convalescent COVID-19. The donor label of this sample is uncertain. Both conserved end residues are part of each CDR3. A D gene is named only where the DNA matches it firmly. Not all rows give a size; the values are once, few, many and, for expanded clones, a class.

clone size	D gene	J gene	V gene	CDR3 protein	CDR3 DNA
once	.	TRBJ1-5	TRBV5-1	CASSFGDKDQPQHF	TGCGCCAGCAGCTTCGGGGACAAAGATCAGCCCCAGCATTTT
.	.	TRBJ1-2	TRBV29-1	CSVEDPWGRGRGYTF	TGCAGCGTTGAAGACCCATGGGGAAGGGGGAGAGGCTACACCTTC
.	TRBD1	TRBJ2-3	TRBV18	CASSIGRGTDTQYF	TGTGCCAGTTCTATAGGCAGGGGGACAGATACGCAGTATTTT
few	.	TRBJ1-5	TRBV2	CASLGQYQPQHF	TGTGCCAGCTTAGGACAATATCAGCCCCAGCATTTT
.	.	TRBJ1-2	TRBV5-4	CASSLSSQNYGYTF	TGTGCCAGCAGCTTGAGTTCCCAGAACTATGGCTACACCTTC
.	TRBD1	TRBJ1-1	TRBV28	CASSTANRGTEAFF	TGTGCCAGCAGTACGGCAAACAGGGGAACTGAAGCTTTCTTT
.	.	TRBJ1-2	TRBV2	CASNRNYGYTF	TGTGCCAGCAACAGGAACTATGGCTACACCTTC
.	.	TRBJ2-7	TRBV30	CAWSTTGYEQYF	TGTGCCTGGAGTACTACAGGGTACGAGCAGTACTTC
once	.	TRBJ2-2	TRBV5-5	CASGRLLTGELFF	TGTGCCAGCGGGAGATTACTCACCGGGGAGCTGTTTTTT
few	.	TRBJ1-2	TRBV12-3/TRBV12-4	CASSYSYGYTF	TGTGCCAGCAGTTACAGCTATGGCTACACCTTC
.	.	TRBJ1-2	TRBV15	CATSTTASYYGYTF	TGTGCCACCAGCACTACCGCTAGCTACTATGGCTACACCTTC
.	TRBD1	TRBJ1-2	TRBV6-5	CASSFGGTGNGYTF	TGTGCCAGCAGTTTCGGAGGGACAGGGAATGGCTACACCTTC
.	.	TRBJ1-5	TRBV19	CASSIRAGDQPQHF	TGTGCCAGTAGTATAAGGGCAGGGGATCAGCCCCAGCATTTT
.	TRBD1	TRBJ1-2	TRBV25-1	CASSSGTGRYGYTF	TGTGCCAGCAGTTCCGGGACAGGGAGATATGGCTACACCTTC
.	TRBD2	TRBJ2-1	TRBV10-3	CATAGLAGGNSYNEQFF	TGTGCCACCGCCGGACTAGCGGGGGGCAATTCCTACAATGAGCAGTTCTTC
.	.	TRBJ1-2	TRBV19	CASNREANYGYTF	TGTGCCAGCAACAGGGAAGCTAACTATGGCTACACCTTC
.	.	TRBJ2-6	TRBV27	CATRPGTGANVLTF	TGTGCCACGCGCCCGGGGACTGGGGCCAACGTCCTGACTTTC
.	.	TRBJ1-5	TRBV7-2	CASRADSRDQPQHF	TGTGCCAGCAGGGCGGACAGCCGTGATCAGCCCCAGCATTTT
.	TRBD2	TRBJ2-2	TRBV5-1	CASSLALAGGAGELFF	TGCGCCAGCAGCTTGGCCCTAGCGGGGGGCGCCGGGGAGCTGTTTTTT
.	TRBD1	TRBJ1-2	TRBV19	CASSYGGTGLLYGYTF	TGTGCCAGTAGCTACGGCGGGACAGGGCTCCTCTATGGCTACACCTTC
.	TRBD2	TRBJ2-3	TRBV5-1	CASSPRPSGGAHTDTQYF	TGCGCCAGCAGCCCGCGTCCTAGCGGGGGGGCCCACACAGATACGCAGTATTTT
.	TRBD2	TRBJ2-7	TRBV5-4	CASSVTSGGTYEQYF	TGTGCCAGCAGCGTAACTAGCGGGGGGACCTACGAGCAGTACTTC
few	.	TRBJ1-2	TRBV7-9	CATTPGANYGYTF	TGTGCCACCACTCCTGGGGCCAACTATGGCTACACCTTC
.	TRBD2	TRBJ2-1	TRBV5-1	CASTPRTSGGSYNEQFF	TGCGCCAGCACGCCCCGGACTAGCGGGGGTTCCTACAATGAGCAGTTCTTC
.	TRBD1	TRBJ1-5	TRBV27	CASSPWDRGNQPQHF	TGTGCCAGCAGTCCCTGGGACAGGGGCAATCAGCCCCAGCATTTT
.	TRBD2	TRBJ2-3	TRBV5-1	CASTPGREGDTQYF	TGCGCCAGCACACCCGGGCGGGAGGGAGATACGCAGTATTTT
.	.	TRBJ1-2	TRBV6-1	CASSEALWGRGYGYTF	TGTGCCAGCAGTGAAGCGCTCTGGGGCAGGGGCTATGGCTACACCTTC